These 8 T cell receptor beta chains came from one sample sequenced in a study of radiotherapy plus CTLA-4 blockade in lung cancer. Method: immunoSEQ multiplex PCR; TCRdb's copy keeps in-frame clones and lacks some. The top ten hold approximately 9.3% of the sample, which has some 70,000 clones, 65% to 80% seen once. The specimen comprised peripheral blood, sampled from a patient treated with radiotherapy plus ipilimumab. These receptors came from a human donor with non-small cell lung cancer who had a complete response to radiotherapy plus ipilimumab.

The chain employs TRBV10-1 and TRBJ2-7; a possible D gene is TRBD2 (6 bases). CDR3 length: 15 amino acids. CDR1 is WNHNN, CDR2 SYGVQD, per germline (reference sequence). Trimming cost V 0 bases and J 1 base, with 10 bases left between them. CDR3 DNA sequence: TGCGCCAGCAGTGAGTCGGTGGGGGGATCCTACGAGCAGTACTTC. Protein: CASSESVGGSYEQYF.

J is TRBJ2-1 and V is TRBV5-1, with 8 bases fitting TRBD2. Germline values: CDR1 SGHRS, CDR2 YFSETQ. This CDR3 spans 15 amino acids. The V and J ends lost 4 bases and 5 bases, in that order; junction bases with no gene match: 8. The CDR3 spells CASSPRGGRDNEQFF. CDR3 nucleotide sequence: TGCGCCAGCAGCCCCCGGGGGGGCCGGGACAATGAGCAGTTCTTC.

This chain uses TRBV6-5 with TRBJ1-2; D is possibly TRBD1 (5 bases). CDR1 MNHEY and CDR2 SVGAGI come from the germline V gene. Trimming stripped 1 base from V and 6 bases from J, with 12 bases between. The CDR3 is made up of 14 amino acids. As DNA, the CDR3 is TGTGCCAGCAGTTACTATCAGGGTTCGAATGGCTACACCTTC. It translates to CASSYYQGSNGYTF.

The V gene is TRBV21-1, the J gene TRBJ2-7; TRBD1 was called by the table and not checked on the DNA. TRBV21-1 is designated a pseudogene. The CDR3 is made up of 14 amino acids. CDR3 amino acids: CASIVRGFSYEQYV. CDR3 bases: TGTGCCAGCATCGTTAGGGGGTTTTCCTACGAGCAGTACGTC.

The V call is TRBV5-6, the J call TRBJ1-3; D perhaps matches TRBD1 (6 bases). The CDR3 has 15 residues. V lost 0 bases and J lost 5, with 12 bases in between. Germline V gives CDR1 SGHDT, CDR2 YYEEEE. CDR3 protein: CASSLAPGARNTIYF. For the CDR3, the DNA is TGTGCCAGCAGCTTGGCCCCAGGGGCTCGAAACACCATATATTTT.

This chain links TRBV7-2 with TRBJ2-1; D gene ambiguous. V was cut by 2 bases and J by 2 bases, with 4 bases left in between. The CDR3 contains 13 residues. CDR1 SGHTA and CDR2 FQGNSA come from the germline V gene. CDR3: CASSLRTYNEQFF. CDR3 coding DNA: TGTGCCAGCAGCTTACGGACCTACAATGAGCAGTTCTTC.

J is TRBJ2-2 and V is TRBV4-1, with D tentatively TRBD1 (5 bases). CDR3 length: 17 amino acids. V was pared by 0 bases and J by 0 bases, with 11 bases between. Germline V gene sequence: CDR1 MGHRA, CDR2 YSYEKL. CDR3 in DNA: TGCGCCAGCAGCCAAGAGGGGCTATCTTCGAACACCGGGGAGCTGTTTTTT. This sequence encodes CASSQEGLSSNTGELFF.

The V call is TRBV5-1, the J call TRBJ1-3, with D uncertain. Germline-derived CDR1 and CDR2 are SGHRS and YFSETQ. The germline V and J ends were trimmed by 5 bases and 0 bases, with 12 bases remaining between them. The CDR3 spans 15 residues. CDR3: CASRPGTSSGNTIYF. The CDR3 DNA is TGCGCCAGCAGGCCAGGTACAAGCTCTGGAAACACCATATATTTT. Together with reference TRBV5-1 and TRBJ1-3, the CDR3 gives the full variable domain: KAGVTQTPRYLIKTRGQQVTLSCSPISGHRSVSWYQQTPGQGLQFLFEYFSETQRNKGNFPGRFSGRQFSNSRSEMNVSTLELGDSALYLCASRPGTSSGNTIYFGEGSWLTVV.